One and the same sample provided the 25 T cell receptor beta chains below, sequenced in a study of regulatory T cells in long-lasting Graves disease. For TCR beta, libraries came from iRepertoire HTBI primers and Arm-PCR of CDR3 regions. MiXCR was run by TCRdb on the multiplex PCR reads, yielding one entry per CDR3 protein. The sample shows 530,000 or so distinct CDR3 sequences, approximately 15% of them seen only once. As to time point: newly diagnosed GD, antithyroid drugs for less than 3 months. Construction of the TCR library relied on RNA isolated from PBMCs. Separately, the same data were catalogued under a study of T cells in Graves' hyperthyroidism and ophthalmopathy.

The sequencing here drew on peripheral blood mononuclear cells (PBMCs), taken at new diagnosis, from a patient treated with antithyroid drugs. These receptors were collected from a man in his thirties or forties with Graves disease.

This clonotype was detected ten times or more. The chain combines TRBV2 with TRBJ2-4, with a weak D call TRBD1 (6 bases). V was clipped by 5 bases and J by 8 bases, with 22 bases between them. The CDR3 totals 16 residues. CDR1 and CDR2 (germline): SNHLY, FYNNEI. The CDR3 is CASSSRTVSGYDIQYF. The CDR3 coding sequence is TGTGCCAGCAGTAGCCGGACAGTCAGTGGATACGACATTCAGTACTTC.

This clonotype was counted at least ten times. This sequence joins TRBV5-1 and TRBJ2-3; 9 bases match TRBD1. The ends lost 4 bases at V and 1 base at J; junction bases unmatched: 4. The length of the CDR3 is 15 residues. CDR1 is SGHRS and CDR2 is YFSETQ in the germline V gene. The CDR3 DNA sequence: TGCGCCAGCAGCCTCCGGGACAGGGGCACAGATACGCAGTATTTT. It translates to CASSLRDRGTDTQYF.

The J gene is TRBJ2-1, the V gene TRBV27; 8 bases map to TRBD2. V dropped 0 bases and J dropped 6; count of bases not matched to a gene: 10. The germline V gene encodes CDR1 MNHEY and CDR2 SMNVEV (reference sequence). This CDR3 has 17 residues. Written as DNA, the CDR3 is TGTGCCAGCAGTTTATCTCGGTGGACTAGCTACATCAATGAGCAGTTCTTC. As protein: CASSLSRWTSYINEQFF.

The chain has TRBV19 and TRBJ2-1; 8 bases are a match to TRBD1. Germline V gene lookup returns CDR1 LNHDA and CDR2 SQIVND (reference sequence). The V and J ends lost 4 bases and 5 bases, in that order; junction bases with no gene match: 10. This CDR3 comprises 16 residues. The CDR3 sequence: CASSRKDRVFDNEQFF. CDR3 nucleotide sequence: TGTGCCAGTAGTAGGAAGGACAGGGTTTTCGACAATGAGCAGTTCTTC.

A note on this clonotype: The junction departs from the called germline gene at one end, perhaps through a read error. This sequence joins TRBV4-1 and TRBJ2-7, with D tentatively TRBD1 (6 bases). Per the germline V gene, CDR1 is MGHRA and CDR2 is YSYEKL. The length of the CDR3 is 17 residues. The CDR3 region is CASSQKGVPGKDHERYF. The CDR3 DNA is TGCGCCAGCAGCCAAAAGGGGGTCCCGGGAAAGGACCACGAGCGGTACTTC.

This clonotype was seen many times. The chain carries TRBV11-2 and TRBJ1-2; D possibly corresponds to TRBD1 (6 bases). The germline V and J ends were trimmed by 4 bases and 4 bases, with 13 bases remaining between them. CDR1 SGHAT and CDR2 FQNNGV come from the germline V gene. The length of the CDR3 is 14 residues. The CDR3 reads CASSSGERSYGYTF. CDR3 DNA: TGTGCCAGCAGCTCAGGGGAACGGTCCTATGGCTACACCTTC.

The J gene is TRBJ2-1, the V gene TRBV2; D is perhaps TRBD2 (6 bases). Trimming shortened V by 3 bases and J by 6 bases, and 9 bases separated the two germline ends. Germline CDR1 reads SNHLY; CDR2 reads FYNNEI. The CDR3 is 13 residues long. The CDR3 DNA is TGTGCCAGCAGTGATGCGGGGTTCAATGAGCAGTTCTTC. Its protein product is CASSDAGFNEQFF.

The CDR3 loop reads CASSQARGTRAPEQFF. The CDR3 DNA follows: TGTGCCAGCAGCCAAGCCCGCGGGACTAGGGCCCCTGAGCAGTTCTTC. This chain connects TRBV5-6 to TRBJ2-1, with 8 bases fitting TRBD2. Germline CDR1 SGHDT, CDR2 YYEEEE. The V segment lost 4 bases and the J segment 9 bases; nucleotides outside the gene matches: 15. The CDR3 sequence is 16 residues long.

A remark on this clonotype: A much larger clone is a single base away; this may be a read error. The rearrangement links TRBV2 to TRBJ2-2; weak D call: TRBD2 (6 bases). CDR3 size: 15 residues. CDR1 and CDR2 (germline): SNHLY, FYNNEI. CDR3 sequence (DNA): TGTGCCAGCAGTGCTAGTTTTCCGAACACCGGGGGGCTGTTTTTT. This translates into CASSASFPNTGGLFF.

This clonotype was observed once. The junction departs from the called germline gene at one end, perhaps through a read error. The chain recombines TRBV24-1 with TRBJ2-1, with 11 bases lining up with TRBD2. This CDR3 has 16 residues. CDR1 KGHDR and CDR2 SFDVKD come from the germline V gene. DNA for the CDR3: TGTGCCGCCAGTGAGTTGACTAGCGGGATTAGGGGTGAGCAGTTCTTC. This encodes CAASELTSGIRGEQFF.

This clonotype was detected many times. This chain links TRBV11-3 with TRBJ2-1; D perhaps matches TRBD1 (6 bases). The CDR3 totals 13 residues. Trimming removed 0 bases from V and 12 bases from J, with 12 bases in between. The V gene's germline CDR1 is SGHNT and CDR2 YENEEA. This CDR3 reads CASSLDPLGGQFF. DNA for the CDR3: TGTGCCAGCAGCTTAGATCCCCTAGGGGGGCAGTTCTTC.

A few counts support this clonotype. The chain has TRBV29-1 and TRBJ1-4; 9 bases match TRBD1. Per germline, CDR1 SQVTM and CDR2 ANQGSEA. Germline trimming cut 7 bases from V and 6 bases from J; bases unmatched to any gene: 3. CDR3 length: 12 amino acids. The CDR3 DNA follows: TGCAGCGCCCGGGACAGGGATGAAAAACTGTTTTTT. Its protein is CSARDRDEKLFF.

This clonotype appeared many times. The gene calls are TRBV14 and TRBJ1-1; possible D gene TRBD1, 6 bases. V lost 8 bases and J 9 bases, leaving 22 bases between the germline ends. Germline CDR1 and CDR2: SGHDN and FVKESK. The CDR3 is made up of 14 amino acids. The CDR3 protein is CASSGTGTRDKAFF. Here the CDR3 DNA reads TGTGCCAGCTCTGGAACCGGGACGCGGGACAAAGCTTTCTTT.

This clonotype was seen just once. The chain uses TRBV19 and TRBJ2-2; D may be TRBD2 (7 bases). CDR3 length: 15 residues. V was shortened by 7 bases and J by 6 bases, with 18 bases between the two germline ends. The germline V gene encodes CDR1 LNHDA and CDR2 SQIVND (reference sequence). CDR3 protein: CASNPAGGAPGELFF. DNA for the CDR3: TGTGCCAGTAACCCGGCTGGGGGGGCACCCGGGGAGCTGTTTTTT. Drawing the rest from reference TRBV19 and TRBJ2-2, the complete variable domain is DGGITQSPKYLFRKEGQNVTLSCEQNLNHDAMYWYRQDPGQGLRLIYYSQIVNDFQKGDIAEGYSVSREKKESFPLTVTSAQKNPTAFYLCASNPAGGAPGELFFGEGSRLTVL.

This clonotype has ten or more counts. This sequence joins TRBV20-1 and TRBJ2-1; 10 bases are shared with TRBD1. Germline V gene lookup returns CDR1 DFQATT and CDR2 SNEGSKA (reference sequence). The CDR3 is 12 residues long. V lost 6 bases and J lost 9; bases outside the gene matches: 5. CDR3 sequence (DNA): TGCAGTGCCGGGACAGGGGAGGGTGAGCAGTTCTTC. It is translated as CSAGTGEGEQFF.

This clonotype was observed many times. V and J are TRBV30 and TRBJ1-2, with TRBD1 matching over 7 bases. Looked up from germline, CDR1 is GTSNPN and CDR2 is SVGIG (reference sequence). This CDR3 spans 14 amino acids. The J segment lost 8 bases and the V segment lost 3 bases, leaving 12 bases of the junction unmatched. CDR3 in amino acids: CAWSRVTGSEGYTF. CDR3 DNA sequence: TGTGCCTGGAGCCGCGTGACAGGGAGTGAAGGCTACACCTTC. Filled out from reference TRBV30 and TRBJ1-2, the complete variable domain reads SQTIHQWPATLVQPVGSPLSLECTVEGTSNPNLYWYRQAAGRGLQLLFYSVGIGQISSEVPQNLSASRPQDRQFILSSKKLLLSDSGFYLCAWSRVTGSEGYTFGSGTRLTVV.

This clonotype has a count of ten or more. V and J are TRBV12-3 or TRBV12-4 and TRBJ1-6; perhaps TRBD1 as D (5 bases). The V and J ends lost 5 bases and 9 bases respectively, with 17 bases between them. CDR3 length: 15 amino acids. CDR3 loop: CASSPRDAVGSPLHF. For the CDR3, the DNA is TGTGCCAGCAGTCCTAGGGACGCTGTTGGTTCACCCCTCCACTTT.

This clonotype was counted only a few times. J is TRBJ2-1 and V is TRBV7-8, with 10 bases lining up with TRBD2. Germline V gene data show CDR1 as SGHVS and CDR2 as FQNEAQ. J lost 7 bases, V lost 5 bases, and 11 bases had no gene match. The CDR3 is 16 amino acids. CDR3 loop: CASSPRTSGLGNEQFF. DNA of the CDR3: TGTGCCAGCAGCCCGCGGACTAGCGGCCTGGGTAATGAGCAGTTCTTC.

The rearrangement joins TRBV20-1 to TRBJ2-4; 9 positions agree with TRBD1. Germline-derived CDR1 and CDR2 are DFQATT and SNEGSKA (reference sequence). CDR3 length equals 15 residues. Germline trimming cut 6 bases from V and 1 base from J; bases unmatched to any gene: 7. The CDR3 loop is CSAKQGATAKNIQYF. As DNA, the CDR3 is TGCAGTGCGAAACAGGGGGCGACGGCCAAAAACATTCAGTACTTC.

This clonotype was observed at least ten times. The rearrangement links TRBV7-2 to TRBJ1-1; D gene unclear. Germline-derived CDR1 and CDR2 are SGHTA and FQGNSA. V lost 1 base, J lost 3 bases, and 15 bases lay in between. The CDR3 spans 16 residues. CDR3 DNA sequence: TGTGCCAGCAGCTTAGAACTGATCCCTTATGACACTGAAGCTTTCTTT. It translates to CASSLELIPYDTEAFF.

This clonotype was picked up many times. The chain has TRBV20-1 and TRBJ1-5, with a weak D call TRBD1 (5 bases). The CDR3 is 13 residues long. CDR1 DFQATT and CDR2 SNEGSKA come from the germline V gene (reference sequence). CDR3 sequence reads: CGGDSGLNQPQHF. The CDR3 DNA is TGCGGTGGAGACAGTGGACTCAATCAGCCCCAGCATTTT.

This clonotype came up many times. The chain links TRBV29-1 to TRBJ2-3; D gene uncertain. CDR1 is SQVTM, CDR2 ANQGSEA, per germline. The V gene lost 6 bases and the J gene lost 2 bases, with 6 bases spanning the gap. This CDR3 has 11 amino acids. CDR3 region: CSVRPTDTQYF. The CDR3 coding sequence is TGCAGCGTAAGGCCCACAGATACGCAGTATTTT.

In this sample, this clonotype turned up a few times. The V and J genes are TRBV10-3 and TRBJ1-1; the D gene is possibly TRBD1 (5 bases). The V end lost 0 bases, the J end lost 1 base, and 9 bases lay between the germline ends. The V gene's germline CDR1 is ENHRY and CDR2 SYGVKD. The CDR3 is 15 amino acids. The chain's CDR3 is CAISESRQTNTEAFF. In DNA form, the CDR3 reads TGTGCCATCAGTGAGTCGAGACAGACGAACACTGAAGCTTTCTTT.

This clonotype was counted ten times or more. The V call is TRBV20-1, the J call TRBJ2-7, with TRBD1 matching 10 bases. CDR3 length equals 14 residues. Unmatched junction bases numbered 7, after V lost 4 bases and J lost 4 bases. Germline V gene data show CDR1 as DFQATT and CDR2 as SNEGSKA (reference sequence). The CDR3 sequence is CSAIPGGQGYEQYF. The DNA of the CDR3 is TGCAGTGCTATACCAGGGGGACAGGGGTACGAGCAGTACTTC.

The chain joins TRBV2 to TRBJ1-4; D remains unclear. The ends were cut back, 2 bases at V and 11 bases at J, with 15 bases in the middle. Germline V gene sequence: CDR1 SNHLY, CDR2 FYNNEI. The CDR3 contains 14 residues. CDR3 sequence (DNA): TGTGCCAGCAGTGAACCCAGGTCTTTTCGGAAACTGTTTTTT. As protein: CASSEPRSFRKLFF.